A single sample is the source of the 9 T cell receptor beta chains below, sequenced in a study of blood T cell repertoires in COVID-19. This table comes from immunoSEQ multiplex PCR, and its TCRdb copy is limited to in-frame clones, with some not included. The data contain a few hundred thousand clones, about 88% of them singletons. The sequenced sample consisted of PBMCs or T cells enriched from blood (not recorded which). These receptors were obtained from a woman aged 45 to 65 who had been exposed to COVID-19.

CDR3: CASSWGDPSDYGYTF. The CDR3 DNA is TGTGCCAGCAGCTGGGGGGACCCCAGCGACTATGGCTACACCTTC. The chain is built from TRBV7-6 and TRBJ1-2; D is perhaps TRBD1 (5 bases). V shed 4 bases and J shed 3 bases, with 15 bases lying between them. This CDR3 is built from 15 residues. Germline-derived CDR1 and CDR2 are SGHVS and FNYEAQ.

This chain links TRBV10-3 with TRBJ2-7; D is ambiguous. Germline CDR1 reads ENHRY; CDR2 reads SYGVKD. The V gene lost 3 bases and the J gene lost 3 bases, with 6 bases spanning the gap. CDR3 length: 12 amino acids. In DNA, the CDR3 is TGTGCCATCAGTGATAGTAGCTACGAGCAGTACTTC. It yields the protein CAISDSSYEQYF.

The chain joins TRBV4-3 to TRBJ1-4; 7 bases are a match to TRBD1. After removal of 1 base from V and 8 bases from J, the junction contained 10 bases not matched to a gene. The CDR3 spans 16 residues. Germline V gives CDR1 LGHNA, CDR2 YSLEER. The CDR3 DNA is TGCGCCAGCAGCCAAGCCCGACAGGGTTCAAGAGAAAAACTGTTTTTT. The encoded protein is CASSQARQGSREKLFF.

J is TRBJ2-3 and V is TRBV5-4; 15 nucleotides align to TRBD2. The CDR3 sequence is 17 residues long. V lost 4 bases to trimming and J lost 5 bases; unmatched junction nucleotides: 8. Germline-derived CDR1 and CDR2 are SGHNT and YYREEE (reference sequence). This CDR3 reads CASSRGLAGGSGDTQYF. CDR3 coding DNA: TGTGCCAGCAGCCGAGGACTAGCGGGGGGGTCGGGAGATACGCAGTATTTT.

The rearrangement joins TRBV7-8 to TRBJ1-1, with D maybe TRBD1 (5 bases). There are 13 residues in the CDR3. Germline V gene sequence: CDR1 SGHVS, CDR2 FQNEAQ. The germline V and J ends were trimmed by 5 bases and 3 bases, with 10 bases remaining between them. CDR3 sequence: CASSETGDTEAFF. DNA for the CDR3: TGTGCCAGCAGCGAGACGGGGGACACTGAAGCTTTCTTT.

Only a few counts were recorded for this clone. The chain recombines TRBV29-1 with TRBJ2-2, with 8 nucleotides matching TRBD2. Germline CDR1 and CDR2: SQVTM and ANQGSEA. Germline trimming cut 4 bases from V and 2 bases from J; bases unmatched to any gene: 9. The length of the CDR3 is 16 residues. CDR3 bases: TGCAGCGTTGTAAGAGGAAGCGGGAGCAACACCGGGGAGCTGTTTTTT. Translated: CSVVRGSGSNTGELFF.

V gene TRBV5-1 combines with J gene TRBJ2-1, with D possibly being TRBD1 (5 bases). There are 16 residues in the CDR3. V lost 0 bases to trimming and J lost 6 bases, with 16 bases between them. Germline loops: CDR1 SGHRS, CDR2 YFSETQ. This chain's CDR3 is CASSLVGHNTINEQFF. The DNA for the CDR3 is TGCGCCAGCAGCTTGGTAGGACATAACACTATCAATGAGCAGTTCTTC. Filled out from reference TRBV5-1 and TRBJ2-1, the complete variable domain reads KAGVTQTPRYLIKTRGQQVTLSCSPISGHRSVSWYQQTPGQGLQFLFEYFSETQRNKGNFPGRFSGRQFSNSRSEMNVSTLELGDSALYLCASSLVGHNTINEQFFGPGTRLTVL.

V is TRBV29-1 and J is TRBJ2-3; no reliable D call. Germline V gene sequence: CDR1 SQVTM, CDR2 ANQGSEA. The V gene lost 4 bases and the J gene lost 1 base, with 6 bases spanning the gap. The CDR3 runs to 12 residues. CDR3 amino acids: CSVVVRTDTQYF. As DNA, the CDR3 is TGCAGCGTTGTCGTTCGCACAGATACGCAGTATTTT.

The CDR3 spells CASSIRDRVTEAFF. The CDR3 DNA reads as TGTGCCAGTAGTATTCGGGACAGGGTAACTGAAGCTTTCTTT. The chain has TRBV19 and TRBJ1-1, with 9 positions matching TRBD1. The junction had 4 bases not matched to a gene; V was cut back by 3 bases and J by 5 bases. Per the germline V gene, CDR1 is LNHDA and CDR2 is SQIVND (reference sequence). The CDR3 is made up of 14 amino acids.